This T cell receptor beta chain was profiled in a study of shared clonotypes between healthy human individuals. Study in general: The study used three CD4 naive, three CD4 memory, two CD8 naive and one CD8 memory plate per donor. The study's findings and limits: The generation probabilities recorded for non-shared clonotypes fell below those of clonotypes shared by all four donors.

Researchers ran the assay at a deep level. Methods used by the authors: Filtering differed for immunoSEQ, which gave only junction sequences without quality scores. Sequencing was performed with immunoSEQ multiplex PCR; in TCRdb, only in-frame clones are kept and a portion is missing. V and J calls and clone size are as listed in that table; D and trimming were resolved from the DNA. The table has about 2.2 million clones, 90% to 95% seen once. Trimming cost V 5 bases and J 6 bases, with 14 bases left between them. The germline gives CDR1 LNHNV, CDR2 YYDKDF (reference sequence). The CDR3 loop spans 13 amino acids. This clone was seen a single time. Antigen: not known. CD45RO negativity and positive selection for CCR7 defined naive CD8 cells, a population that excluded terminally differentiated effector memory CD45RA+ cells.

The rearrangement joins TRBV15 to TRBJ2-7; no definite D call. The TCR originated in a man between 18 and 29 years old in good health. Some clones in this sample may be carry-over from other donors' samples. Material: naive CD8+ T cells from PBMCs. CDR3 bases: TGTGCCACCAGCCCCTTCCTTTCAAGCGAGCAGTACTTC. It specifies CATSPFLSSEQYF.